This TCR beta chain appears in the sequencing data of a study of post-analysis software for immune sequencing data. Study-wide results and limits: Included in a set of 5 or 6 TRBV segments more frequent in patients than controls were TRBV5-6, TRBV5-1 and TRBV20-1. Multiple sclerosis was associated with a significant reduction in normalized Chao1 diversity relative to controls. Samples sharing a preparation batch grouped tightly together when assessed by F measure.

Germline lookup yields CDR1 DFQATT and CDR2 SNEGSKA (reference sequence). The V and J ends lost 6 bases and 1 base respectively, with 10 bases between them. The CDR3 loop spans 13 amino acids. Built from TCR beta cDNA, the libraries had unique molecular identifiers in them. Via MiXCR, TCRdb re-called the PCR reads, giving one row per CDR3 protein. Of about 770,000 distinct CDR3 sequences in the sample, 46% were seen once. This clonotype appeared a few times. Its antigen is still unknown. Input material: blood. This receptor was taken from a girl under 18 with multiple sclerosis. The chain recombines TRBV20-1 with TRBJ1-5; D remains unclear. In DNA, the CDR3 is TGCAGTGCCCCGACGGGCAGCAATCAGCCCCAGCATTTT. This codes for CSAPTGSNQPQHF.